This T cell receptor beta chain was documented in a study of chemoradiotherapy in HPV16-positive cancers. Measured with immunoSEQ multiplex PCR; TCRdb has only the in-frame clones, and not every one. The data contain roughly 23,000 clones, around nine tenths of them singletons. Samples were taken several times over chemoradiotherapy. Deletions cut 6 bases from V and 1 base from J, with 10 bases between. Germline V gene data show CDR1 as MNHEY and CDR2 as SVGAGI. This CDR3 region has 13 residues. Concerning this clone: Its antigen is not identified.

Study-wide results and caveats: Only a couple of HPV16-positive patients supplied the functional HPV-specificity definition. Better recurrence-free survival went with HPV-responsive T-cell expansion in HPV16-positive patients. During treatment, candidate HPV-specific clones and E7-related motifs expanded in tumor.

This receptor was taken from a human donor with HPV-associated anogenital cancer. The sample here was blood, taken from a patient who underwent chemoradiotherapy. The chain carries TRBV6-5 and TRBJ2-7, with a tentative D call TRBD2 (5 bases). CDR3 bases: TGTGCCAGCAGGCAACGGGAATCCTACGAGCAGTACTTC. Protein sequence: CASRQRESYEQYF.